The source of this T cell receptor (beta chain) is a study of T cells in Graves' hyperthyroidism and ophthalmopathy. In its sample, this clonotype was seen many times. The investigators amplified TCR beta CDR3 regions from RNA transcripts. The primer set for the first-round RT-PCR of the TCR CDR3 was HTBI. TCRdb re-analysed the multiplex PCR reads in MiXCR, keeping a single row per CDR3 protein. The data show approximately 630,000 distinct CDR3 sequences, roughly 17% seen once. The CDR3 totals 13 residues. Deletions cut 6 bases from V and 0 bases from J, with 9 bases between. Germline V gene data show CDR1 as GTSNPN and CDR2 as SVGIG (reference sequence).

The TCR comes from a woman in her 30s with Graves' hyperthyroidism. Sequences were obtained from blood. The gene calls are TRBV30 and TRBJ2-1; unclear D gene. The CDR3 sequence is CACYPSSYNEQFF. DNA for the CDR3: TGTGCCTGCTATCCCAGCTCCTACAATGAGCAGTTCTTC.